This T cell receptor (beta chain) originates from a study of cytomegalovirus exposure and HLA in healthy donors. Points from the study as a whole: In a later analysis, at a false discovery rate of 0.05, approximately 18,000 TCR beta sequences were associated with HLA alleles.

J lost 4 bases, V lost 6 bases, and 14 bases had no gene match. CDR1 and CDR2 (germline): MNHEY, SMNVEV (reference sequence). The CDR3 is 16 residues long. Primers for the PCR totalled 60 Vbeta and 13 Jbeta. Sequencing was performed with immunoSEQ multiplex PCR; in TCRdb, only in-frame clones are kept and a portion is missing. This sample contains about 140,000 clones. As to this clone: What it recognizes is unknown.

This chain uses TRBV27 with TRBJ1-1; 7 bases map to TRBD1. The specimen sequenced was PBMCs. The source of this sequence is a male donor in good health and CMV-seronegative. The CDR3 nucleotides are TGTGCCAGCAGACCTTTTAGTAGACAGGGCCCCACTGAAGCTTTCTTT. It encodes CASRPFSRQGPTEAFF.